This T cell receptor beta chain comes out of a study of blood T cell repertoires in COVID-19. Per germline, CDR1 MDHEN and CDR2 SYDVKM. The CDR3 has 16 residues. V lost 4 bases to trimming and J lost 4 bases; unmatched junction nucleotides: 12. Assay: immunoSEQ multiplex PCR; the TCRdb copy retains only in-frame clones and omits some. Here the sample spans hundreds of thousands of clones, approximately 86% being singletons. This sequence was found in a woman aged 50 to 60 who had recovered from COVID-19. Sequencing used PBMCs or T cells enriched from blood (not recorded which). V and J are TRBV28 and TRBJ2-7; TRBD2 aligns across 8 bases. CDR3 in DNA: TGTGCCAGCAGTTCTCCCGCGGGGGGCCTGGGGTACGAGCAGTACTTC. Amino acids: CASSSPAGGLGYEQYF.